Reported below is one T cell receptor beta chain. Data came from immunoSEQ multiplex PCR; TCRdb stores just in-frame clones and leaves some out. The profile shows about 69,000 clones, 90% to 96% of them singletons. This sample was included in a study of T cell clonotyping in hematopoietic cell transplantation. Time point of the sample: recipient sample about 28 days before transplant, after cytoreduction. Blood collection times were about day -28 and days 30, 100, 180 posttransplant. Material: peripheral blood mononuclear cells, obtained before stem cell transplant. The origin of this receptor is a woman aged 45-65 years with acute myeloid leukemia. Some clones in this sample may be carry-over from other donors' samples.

CDR3 in DNA: TGTGCCAGCAGTACGGACAGGGGTAGAGAGCAGTTCTTC. Its protein product is CASSTDRGREQFF. J is TRBJ2-1 and V is TRBV6-4; TRBD1 matches 9 bases. The V gene's germline CDR1 is MRHNA and CDR2 SNTAGT. The J segment lost 10 bases and the V segment lost 5 bases, leaving 6 bases of the junction unmatched. The CDR3 sequence is 13 residues long.